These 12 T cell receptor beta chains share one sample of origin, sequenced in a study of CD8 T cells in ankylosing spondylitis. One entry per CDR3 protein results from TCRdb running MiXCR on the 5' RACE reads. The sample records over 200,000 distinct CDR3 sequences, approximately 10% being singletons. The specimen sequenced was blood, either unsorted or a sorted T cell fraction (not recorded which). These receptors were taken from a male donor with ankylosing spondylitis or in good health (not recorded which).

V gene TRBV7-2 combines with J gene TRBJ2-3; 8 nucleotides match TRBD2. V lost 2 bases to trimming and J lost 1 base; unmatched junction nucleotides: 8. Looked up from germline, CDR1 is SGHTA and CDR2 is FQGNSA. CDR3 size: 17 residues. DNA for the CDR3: TGTGCCAGCAGCTTAAACTTTGACGGGGGGGGCACAGATACGCAGTATTTT. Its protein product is CASSLNFDGGGTDTQYF.

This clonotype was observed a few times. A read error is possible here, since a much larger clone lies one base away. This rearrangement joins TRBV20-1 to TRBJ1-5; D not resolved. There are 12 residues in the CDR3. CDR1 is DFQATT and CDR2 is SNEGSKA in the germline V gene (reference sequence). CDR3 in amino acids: CSARDGDQPQRF. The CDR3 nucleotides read TGCAGTGCTAGAGACGGGGATCAGCCCCAGCGTTTT.

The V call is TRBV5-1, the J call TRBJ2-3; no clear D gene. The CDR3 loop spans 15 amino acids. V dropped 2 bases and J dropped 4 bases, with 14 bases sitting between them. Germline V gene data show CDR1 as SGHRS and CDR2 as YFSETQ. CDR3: CASSFNGRDADTQYF. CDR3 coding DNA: TGCGCCAGCAGCTTCAATGGTAGGGATGCAGATACGCAGTATTTT.

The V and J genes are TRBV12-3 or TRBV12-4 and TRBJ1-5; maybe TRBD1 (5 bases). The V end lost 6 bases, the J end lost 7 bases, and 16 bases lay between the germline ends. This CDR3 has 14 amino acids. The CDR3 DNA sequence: TGTGCCAGCAGACTCAGGGCTCCCGGGCAGCCCCAGCATTTT. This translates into CASRLRAPGQPQHF.

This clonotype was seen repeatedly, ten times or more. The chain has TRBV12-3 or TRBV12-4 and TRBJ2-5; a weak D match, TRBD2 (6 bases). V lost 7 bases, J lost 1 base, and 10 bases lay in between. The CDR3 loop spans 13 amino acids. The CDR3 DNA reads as TGTGCCAGCACCGGGGACTTCCAAGAGACCCAGTACTTC. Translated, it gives CASTGDFQETQYF.

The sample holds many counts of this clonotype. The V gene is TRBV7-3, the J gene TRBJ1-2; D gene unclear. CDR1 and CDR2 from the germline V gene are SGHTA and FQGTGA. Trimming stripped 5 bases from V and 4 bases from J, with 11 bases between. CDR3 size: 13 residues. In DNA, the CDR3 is TGTGCCAGCAGCCCCGGCCAAGTCTATGGCTACACCTTC. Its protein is CASSPGQVYGYTF.

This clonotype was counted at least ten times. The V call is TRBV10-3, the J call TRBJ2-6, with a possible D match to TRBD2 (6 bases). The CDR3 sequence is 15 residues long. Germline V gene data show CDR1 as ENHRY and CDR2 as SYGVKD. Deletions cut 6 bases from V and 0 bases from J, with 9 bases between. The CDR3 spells CAIREGISGANVLTF. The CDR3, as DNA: TGTGCCATCAGGGAGGGGATCTCTGGGGCCAACGTCCTGACTTTC.

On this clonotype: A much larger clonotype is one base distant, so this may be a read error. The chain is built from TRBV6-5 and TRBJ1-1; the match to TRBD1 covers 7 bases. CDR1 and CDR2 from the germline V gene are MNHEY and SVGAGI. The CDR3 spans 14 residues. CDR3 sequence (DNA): TGTGCCAGAAGTTCCTCCGACAGGGCGCGGGGAGCTTTCTTT. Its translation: CARSSSDRARGAFF.

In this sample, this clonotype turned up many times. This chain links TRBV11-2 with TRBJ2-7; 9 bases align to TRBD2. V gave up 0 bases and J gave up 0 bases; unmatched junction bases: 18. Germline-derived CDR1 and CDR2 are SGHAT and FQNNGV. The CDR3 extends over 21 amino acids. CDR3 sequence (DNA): TGTGCCAGCAGCTTAGAATCTTGGTCTAGCGGGGCCCAACTGAGCTCCTACGAGCAGTACTTC. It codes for CASSLESWSSGAQLSSYEQYF. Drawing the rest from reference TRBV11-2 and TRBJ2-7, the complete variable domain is EAGVAQSPRYKIIEKRQSVAFWCNPISGHATLYWYQQILGQGPKLLIQFQNNGVVDDSQLPKDRFSAERLKGVDSTLKIQPAKLEDSAVYLCASSLESWSSGAQLSSYEQYFGPGTRLTVT.

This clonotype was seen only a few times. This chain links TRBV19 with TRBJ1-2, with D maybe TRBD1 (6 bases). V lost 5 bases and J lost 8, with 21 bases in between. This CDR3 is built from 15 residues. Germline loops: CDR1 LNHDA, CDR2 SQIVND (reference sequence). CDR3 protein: CASSPQGQGNAGYTF. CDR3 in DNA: TGTGCCAGTAGTCCTCAGGGCCAGGGGAATGCAGGCTACACCTTC.

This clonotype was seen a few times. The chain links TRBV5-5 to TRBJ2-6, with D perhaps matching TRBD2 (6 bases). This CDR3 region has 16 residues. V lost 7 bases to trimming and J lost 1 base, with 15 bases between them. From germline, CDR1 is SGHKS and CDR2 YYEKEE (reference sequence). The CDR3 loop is CASSTGTSSGANVLTF. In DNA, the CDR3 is TGTGCCAGCTCCACCGGGACTTCATCTGGGGCCAACGTCCTGACTTTC.

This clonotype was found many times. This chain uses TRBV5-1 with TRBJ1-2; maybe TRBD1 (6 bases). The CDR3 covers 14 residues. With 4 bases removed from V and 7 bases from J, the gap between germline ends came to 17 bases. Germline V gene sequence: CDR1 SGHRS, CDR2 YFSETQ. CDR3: CASSPEGGLGGYTF. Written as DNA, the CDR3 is TGCGCCAGCAGCCCCGAGGGGGGGTTAGGTGGCTACACCTTC.